The clone carrying this TCR beta chain occurred once. Followed longitudinally, the Seattle patients had been enrolled during active infection. Original processing methods: Amplifying reference gene primers gave estimates of nucleated cell counts. The table came from immunoSEQ multiplex PCR; TCRdb's copy has only in-frame clones and leaves some out. The V and J calls and the clone size are those of that table, but D and trimming were determined from the DNA. The table has roughly 310,000 clones, 90% seen once. The source of the sample is a study of blood T cell repertoires in COVID-19. Study-wide context: Samples of COVID-19 (acute and convalescent) were obtained from the United States, Italy and Spain. Nucleic acid was either cDNA or gDNA, and it came from T cells, B-cell-depleted T cells, or PBMCs.

The CDR3 contains 14 residues. V lost 0 bases and J lost 7; bases outside the gene matches: 6. Per germline, CDR1 GTSNPN and CDR2 SVGIG (reference sequence). This rearrangement joins TRBV30 to TRBJ2-5, with 9 bases identical to TRBD2. The specimen was peripheral blood. The receptor was derived from a woman younger than 45 with COVID-19, enrolled during active disease. CDR3 sequence: CAWSVAGGVVTQYF. For the CDR3, the DNA is TGTGCCTGGAGTGTAGCGGGGGGCGTCGTGACCCAGTACTTC.